This paragraph covers one T cell receptor beta chain sequence. TCRdb keeps only in-frame clones here, not all; method: immunoSEQ multiplex PCR. The sample yields some 240,000 clones, 75% to 90% seen once. This entry is derived from a study of blood T cell repertoires in COVID-19. Study-wide background: From the United States, Italy and Spain came samples of acute and convalescent COVID-19.

Sequencing was done on a sample of PBMCs or T cells enriched from blood (not recorded which). This clonotype originated in a woman in her forties who had been exposed to COVID-19.

The DNA of the CDR3 is TGTGCCAGCAGTACGACAGGGGTGTTTGGAAACACCATATATTTT. As protein: CASSTTGVFGNTIYF. The rearrangement joins TRBV28 to TRBJ1-3, with 8 nucleotides matching TRBD1. V shed 5 bases and J 3 bases; nucleotides not matched to a gene: 6. The CDR3 is 15 amino acids. Germline lookup yields CDR1 MDHEN and CDR2 SYDVKM. The entire variable domain, with the rest obtained from reference TRBV28 and TRBJ1-3, is as follows: DVKVTQSSRYLVKRTGEKVFLECVQDMDHENMFWYRQDPGLGLRLIYFSYDVKMKEKGDIPEGYSVSREKKERFSLILESASTNQTSMYLCASSTTGVFGNTIYFGEGSWLTVV.